This T cell receptor (beta chain) emerged from a study of T cells in Graves' hyperthyroidism and ophthalmopathy. Study-level points and caveats: In the blood, most expanded thyroid clonotypes above 0.001 appeared as well.

This clonotype was seen at least ten times. Antigen: not known. It was RNA transcripts that yielded the amplified TCR beta CDR3 regions. Researchers ran a first-round RT-PCR on the TCR CDR3 using the HTBI primer set. TCRdb re-called the multiplex PCR reads through MiXCR, storing one row per CDR3 protein. The data contain roughly 700,000 distinct CDR3 sequences, approximately 40% of them seen just once; the ten biggest clones take up 31%. J was trimmed by 8 bases and V by 2 bases; bases with no gene match: 3. The CDR3 sequence is 14 residues long. Germline CDR1 SGHRS, CDR2 YFSETQ. The sequence was obtained from a woman between 35 and 50 years old with Graves' hyperthyroidism. The chain joins TRBV5-1 to TRBJ1-4; 10 nucleotides align to TRBD1. Sequenced sample: blood. CDR3 in amino acids: CASSFGQGEEKLFF. In nucleotides, the CDR3 is TGCGCCAGCAGCTTTGGACAGGGGGAAGAAAAACTGTTTTTT.